Each of the 24 T cell receptor beta chains below was sequenced from the same sample in a study of shared clonotypes between healthy human individuals. This table comes from immunoSEQ multiplex PCR, and its TCRdb copy is limited to in-frame clones, with some not included. The repertoire has approximately 1.9 million clones, 93% of them found once; the top ten carry approximately 1.7%. CD8 cells regarded as naive lacked CD45RO, were positively chosen for CCR7, and omitted terminally differentiated effector memory CD45RA+ cells. The material sequenced was naive CD8+ T cells from PBMCs. The receptor set was obtained from a young man in good health. Some clones in this sample may be carry-over from other donors' samples.

The V gene is TRBV14, the J gene TRBJ2-1; 7 bases map to TRBD2. V lost 4 bases and J lost 3; bases outside the gene matches: 6. Germline lookup yields CDR1 SGHDN and CDR2 FVKESK. This CDR3 spans 15 amino acids. DNA for the CDR3: TGTGCCAGCAGCCCCACTAGCGTTTTCTACAATGAGCAGTTCTTC. It yields the protein CASSPTSVFYNEQFF.

V usage is TRBV7-2 and J usage is TRBJ2-1; the D is unclear. CDR3 length: 13 amino acids. Germline CDR1 is SGHTA and CDR2 is FQGNSA. Trimming shortened V by 6 bases and J by 5 bases, and 11 bases separated the two germline ends. This CDR3 is CASRSSWDNEQFF. DNA of the CDR3: TGTGCCAGCAGATCCAGCTGGGACAATGAGCAGTTCTTC.

This clone was detected ten times or more. This same CDR3 is encoded by further DNA sequences in the sample. The chain carries TRBV30 and TRBJ1-2; D remains ambiguous. This CDR3 has 14 amino acids. Germline CDR1 and CDR2: GTSNPN and SVGIG (reference sequence). Trimming removed 0 bases from V and 3 bases from J, with 11 bases in between. The CDR3 DNA reads TGTGCCTGGAGTGTACTCGAGGGTGACTATGGCTACACCTTC. Translating it yields CAWSVLEGDYGYTF.

The CDR3 reads CSVTFPYNEQFF. The CDR3 DNA follows: TGCAGCGTAACATTCCCCTACAATGAGCAGTTCTTC. This chain uses TRBV29-1 with TRBJ2-1; D remains unclear. This CDR3 spans 12 amino acids. V lost 6 bases and J lost 2, with 8 bases in between. In germline, CDR1 is SQVTM, CDR2 ANQGSEA.

This clone was observed a handful of times. This CDR3 is CAISEVSLRGPTDTQYF. The CDR3 nucleotides are TGTGCCATCAGTGAGGTCTCCCTAAGGGGCCCCACAGATACGCAGTATTTT. The V call is TRBV10-3, the J call TRBJ2-3, with D maybe TRBD1 (5 bases). The V gene lost 2 bases and the J gene lost 2 bases, with 17 bases spanning the gap. CDR1 is ENHRY and CDR2 is SYGVKD in the germline V gene. This CDR3 is built from 17 residues.

The rearrangement joins TRBV14 to TRBJ2-1; D might be TRBD2 (5 bases). This CDR3 is 15 amino acids long. V shed 1 base and J shed 3 bases, with 10 bases lying between them. Germline assignment: CDR1 SGHDN and CDR2 FVKESK. The CDR3 reads CASSQGGRLYNEQFF. In DNA form, the CDR3 reads TGTGCCAGCAGCCAAGGTGGGAGACTCTACAATGAGCAGTTCTTC.

The chain couples TRBV28 to TRBJ1-1; TRBD1 matches 8 bases. From germline, CDR1 is MDHEN and CDR2 SYDVKM. The CDR3 runs to 17 residues. Losses at the gene ends were 6 bases for V and 0 bases for J; bases not matched to a gene: 12. CDR3 in amino acids: CASSIDGQGLMNTEAFF. DNA for the CDR3: TGTGCCAGCAGCATCGACGGACAGGGCCTCATGAACACTGAAGCTTTCTTT.

The V and J genes are TRBV27 and TRBJ2-2; no clear D gene. Germline V gene lookup returns CDR1 MNHEY and CDR2 SMNVEV (reference sequence). The CDR3 totals 14 residues. V lost 4 bases and J lost 8, with 14 bases in between. This CDR3 reads CASSWIAGTGELFF. The CDR3 DNA follows: TGTGCCAGCAGTTGGATTGCAGGCACGGGGGAGCTGTTTTTT.

The V and J genes are TRBV7-9 and TRBJ2-5; TRBD1 aligns across 8 bases. Unmatched junction bases numbered 8, after V lost 5 bases and J lost 3 bases. The CDR3 is 15 residues long. The germline V gene encodes CDR1 SEHNR and CDR2 FQNEAQ (reference sequence). Here the CDR3 DNA reads TGTGCCAGCAGCCCAACGACGGACAGGGAAGAGACCCAGTACTTC. Translated, it gives CASSPTTDREETQYF.

This clone was detected only once. The CDR3, as DNA: TGTGCCAGCAGCCCCCGACAGGATCACGAGCAGTACTTC. This sequence encodes CASSPRQDHEQYF. The chain has TRBV5-6 and TRBJ2-7; possibly TRBD1 for D (6 bases). The germline V gene has CDR1 SGHDT and CDR2 YYEEEE. The CDR3 spans 13 residues. V was cut by 4 bases and J by 5 bases, with 13 bases left in between.

The V gene is TRBV27, the J gene TRBJ1-2, with D possibly TRBD1 on 5 matching bases. Germline CDR1 reads MNHEY; CDR2 reads SMNVEV (reference sequence). This CDR3 is built from 13 residues. With 4 bases removed from V and 7 bases from J, the gap between germline ends came to 13 bases. As DNA, the CDR3 is TGTGCCAGCAGTTGGGGGGAGGCGAGTGGCTACACCTTC. It specifies CASSWGEASGYTF.

This chain uses TRBV6-4 with TRBJ1-5; no clear D. Deletions cut 6 bases from V and 0 bases from J, with 18 bases between. The length of the CDR3 is 17 residues. Germline V gene data show CDR1 as MRHNA and CDR2 as SNTAGT. The CDR3 sequence: CASRRAELEHSNQPQHF. In nucleotides, the CDR3 is TGTGCCAGCAGAAGAGCGGAGCTGGAACATAGCAATCAGCCCCAGCATTTT.

The chain employs TRBV21-1 and TRBJ2-6; the table calls TRBD2, which could not be checked here. TRBV21-1 is shown as a pseudogene. This CDR3 region has 18 residues. CDR3 nucleotide sequence: TGTGCCAGCAGCAAAGGTCTAGCGGGGAGTTCCGGGGCCAACGTCCTGACTTTC. Translated, it gives CASSKGLAGSSGANVLTF.

V and J are TRBV11-2 and TRBJ2-3; TRBD1 matches 8 bases. The V and J ends lost 4 bases and 4 bases, in that order; junction bases with no gene match: 10. The CDR3 contains 16 residues. CDR1 is SGHAT, CDR2 FQNNGV, per germline. CDR3 DNA: TGTGCCAGCAGCTCCACAGACAGGGGTGGCCCAGATACGCAGTATTTT. It translates to CASSSTDRGGPDTQYF.

The V gene is TRBV5-4, the J gene TRBJ2-7; 7 bases match TRBD1. This CDR3 is 14 amino acids long. J gave up 5 bases and V 3 bases, and 8 bases lay outside the gene matches. The germline V gene has CDR1 SGHNT and CDR2 YYREEE (reference sequence). The CDR3 region has the DNA TGTGCCAGCAGCTCCCGGGACAGTAAGAACGAGCAGTACTTC. Encoded protein: CASSSRDSKNEQYF.

This clone appeared a single time. The chain employs TRBV5-4 and TRBJ2-1; TRBD2 agrees at 8 bases. CDR1 and CDR2 (germline): SGHNT, YYREEE (reference sequence). CDR3 length equals 15 residues. V shed 4 bases, J shed 4 bases, and the junction held 7 bases outside the gene matches. CDR3: CASSQKRERYNEQFF. The CDR3 region has the DNA TGTGCCAGCAGCCAGAAGCGGGAGCGTTACAATGAGCAGTTCTTC.

On this clone itself: A far larger clone is one nucleotide away, so this likely arose from a read error. Additional DNA sequences in this sample encode the identical CDR3. The V and J genes are TRBV4-2 and TRBJ2-7, with D uncertain. Germline V gene sequence: CDR1 LGHNA, CDR2 YNFKEQ. This CDR3 is built from 15 residues. The CDR3 nucleotides read TGTGCCAGCAGCCAAATTGATTCGGGCACCTACGAGCAATACTTC. This translates into CASSQIDSGTYEQYF.

The CDR3 DNA sequence: TGTGCCAGCAGCCAGGGGCCCCGGGCCGATACGCAGTATTTT. It yields the protein CASSQGPRADTQYF. V usage is TRBV28 and J usage is TRBJ2-3, with D perhaps matching TRBD1 (6 bases). Germline V lookup: CDR1 MDHEN, CDR2 SYDVKM. CDR3 length: 14 residues. The germline V and J ends were trimmed by 6 bases and 6 bases, with 16 bases remaining between them. Drawing the rest from reference TRBV28 and TRBJ2-3, the complete variable domain is DVKVTQSSRYLVKRTGEKVFLECVQDMDHENMFWYRQDPGLGLRLIYFSYDVKMKEKGDIPEGYSVSREKKERFSLILESASTNQTSMYLCASSQGPRADTQYFGPGTRLTVL.

V gene TRBV5-1 combines with J gene TRBJ1-1; D possibly corresponds to TRBD1 (5 bases). Looked up from germline, CDR1 is SGHRS and CDR2 is YFSETQ. The CDR3 is 18 amino acids. V shed 4 bases and J shed 1 base, with 23 bases lying between them. CDR3 amino acids: CASSLQFLEGQWNTEAFF. CDR3 sequence (DNA): TGCGCCAGCAGCCTGCAATTCCTGGAGGGGCAGTGGAACACTGAAGCTTTCTTT.

V and J are TRBV2 and TRBJ2-1; 11 nucleotides line up with TRBD2. Per the germline V gene, CDR1 is SNHLY and CDR2 is FYNNEI. J was trimmed by 6 bases and V by 8 bases; bases with no gene match: 9. The CDR3 totals 15 residues. The CDR3 DNA is TGTGCCAGCCACCTGAGACTAGCGGGATTCAATGAGCAGTTCTTC. Translation: CASHLRLAGFNEQFF.

The chain carries TRBV18 and TRBJ1-2; maybe TRBD1 (5 bases). Germline CDR1 is KGHSH and CDR2 is LQKENI. With 0 bases removed from V and 7 bases from J, the gap between germline ends came to 15 bases. The CDR3 runs 15 residues. The CDR3 loop is CASSPPQGVYPGYTF. The DNA for the CDR3 is TGTGCCAGCTCACCACCGCAGGGAGTATACCCTGGCTACACCTTC.

The chain combines TRBV19 with TRBJ2-2; D gene uncertain. The ends were cut back, 5 bases at V and 5 bases at J, with 9 bases in the middle. The CDR3 loop spans 13 amino acids. Germline-derived CDR1 and CDR2 are LNHDA and SQIVND (reference sequence). CDR3 amino acids: CASSFTYTGELFF. The CDR3 DNA follows: TGTGCCAGTAGTTTCACCTATACCGGGGAGCTGTTTTTT.

About this clone itself: The same CDR3 is also encoded by other DNA sequences in this sample. This chain uses TRBV15 with TRBJ2-7; 11 bases fit TRBD2. This CDR3 is 15 amino acids long. The V segment lost 3 bases and the J segment 1 base; nucleotides outside the gene matches: 2. In germline, CDR1 is LNHNV, CDR2 YYDKDF (reference sequence). CDR3 sequence (DNA): TGTGCCACCAGCAGGGGACTAGCGGAATCCTACGAGCAGTACTTC. It yields the protein CATSRGLAESYEQYF.

In DNA, the CDR3 is TGTGCCAGCTCACCATCTTCGTCCAGGGCAAACACCGGGGAGCTGTTTTTT. It encodes CASSPSSSRANTGELFF. The chain employs TRBV18 and TRBJ2-2; a possible D gene is TRBD1 (5 bases). Germline CDR1 reads KGHSH; CDR2 reads LQKENI. V was clipped by 2 bases and J by 2 bases, with 15 bases between them. The CDR3 has 17 residues.